The clone carrying this TCR beta chain was seen only a few times. What it binds is unknown. The data are from a study of T cells in Graves' hyperthyroidism and ophthalmopathy. Study outcomes and limitations: Ophthalmopathy was predicted by the model a median of approximately 6 months ahead of onset.

The source material, RNA transcripts, was used to amplify TCR beta CDR3 regions. TCR CDR3 underwent first-round RT-PCR with the HTBI primer set. MiXCR was run by TCRdb on the multiplex PCR reads, yielding one entry per CDR3 protein. The data show fewer than 600,000 distinct CDR3 sequences, 13% to 15% seen once. Per the germline V gene, CDR1 is SEHNR and CDR2 is FQNEAQ (reference sequence). This CDR3 is built from 17 residues. V gave up 5 bases and J gave up 4 bases; unmatched junction bases: 14. The sequence was obtained from a woman younger than 30 with Graves' hyperthyroidism. Sequenced material: blood. This chain links TRBV7-9 with TRBJ1-2; the match to TRBD1 covers 9 bases. The CDR3, as DNA: TGTGCCAGCAGCCCCGTTCCGGGACAGGGTTTTAGCTATGGCTACACCTTC. It yields the protein CASSPVPGQGFSYGYTF.